This entry lists 14 T cell receptor beta chains sequenced from one sample in a study of Graves' ophthalmopathy and Graves' hyperthyroidism. Amplified material comprised TCR beta CDR3 regions derived from RNA transcripts. An opening RT-PCR round employed HTBI primers and preceded a second-round multiplex PCR. TCRdb re-called the multiplex PCR reads with MiXCR, one entry per CDR3 protein. The sample has around 600,000 distinct CDR3 sequences, about two fifths seen once; the top ten hold 2.5% to 3.5%. Input material: peripheral blood. The source of these receptors is an adult man with Graves' ophthalmopathy.

The sample holds one count of this clonotype. One end of the junction varies from germline; a read error may be responsible. The chain has TRBV10-3 and TRBJ2-7, with 8 bases that match TRBD1. The CDR3 loop spans 15 amino acids. Germline CDR1 and CDR2: ENHRY and SYGVKD. The CDR3: CAISVGQGGRNEQCF. Written as DNA, the CDR3 is TGTGCCATCAGTGTCGGACAGGGTGGCCGCAACGAGCAGTGCTTC.

This clonotype occurred many times. The chain is built from TRBV7-8 and TRBJ1-5, with D maybe TRBD1 (6 bases). The V and J ends lost 1 base and 5 bases respectively, with 9 bases between them. Germline V gene data show CDR1 as SGHVS and CDR2 as FQNEAQ. The CDR3 runs 14 residues. The CDR3 loop reads CASSLGTVYQPQHF. Written as DNA, the CDR3 is TGTGCCAGCAGCTTAGGGACAGTCTATCAGCCCCAGCATTTT.

Many counts were recorded for this clonotype. This chain connects TRBV15 to TRBJ2-7, with 12 bases aligning to TRBD1. V lost 5 bases and J lost 5; bases outside the gene matches: 7. CDR3 length: 15 amino acids. The germline gives CDR1 LNHNV, CDR2 YYDKDF (reference sequence). The CDR3 is CATSGTGGTIHEQYF. The CDR3 coding sequence is TGTGCCACCAGCGGGACAGGGGGCACTATCCACGAGCAGTACTTC.

The chain has TRBV6-7 and TRBJ1-2; 10 bases align to TRBD1. TRBV6-7 is recorded as an ORF, its role being uncertain. The V gene end was trimmed by 0 bases and the J gene end by 0 bases; junction bases not matched to a gene: 10. The CDR3 has 19 residues. This CDR3 is CASSYSKPGQGPANYGYTF. The CDR3 nucleotides are TGTGCCAGCAGTTACTCAAAACCGGGACAGGGGCCCGCTAACTATGGCTACACCTTC.

This clonotype was observed a few times. This chain joins TRBV12-5 and TRBJ2-7; D unclear. The CDR3 runs 14 residues. Trimming left V 0 bases short and J 2 bases short, with 8 bases between. Germline assignment: CDR1 LGHNT and CDR2 FRNRAP. The CDR3 nucleotides read TGTGCTAGTGGTTTGGTTGTAGCTGCCTACGAGCAGTACTTC. Its protein is CASGLVVAAYEQYF.

As to this clonotype: At one end, the junction sequence differs from germline, possibly due to a read error. This chain connects TRBV10-3 to TRBJ2-2, with 7 positions matching TRBD2. CDR1 is ENHRY, CDR2 SYGVKD, per germline. The CDR3 is 13 amino acids. The CDR3 loop reads CAIRREGTGELFF. The DNA for the CDR3 is TGTGCCATCAGGAGGGAGGGGACCGGGGAGCTGTTTTTC.

At least ten counts were recorded for this clonotype. The rearrangement joins TRBV7-6 to TRBJ2-5; 7 bases match TRBD2. The J segment lost 2 bases and the V segment lost 1 base, leaving 7 bases of the junction unmatched. The CDR3 runs 16 residues. Germline assignment: CDR1 SGHVS and CDR2 FNYEAQ. The CDR3 loop reads CASSLGVGGTQETQYF. The CDR3 coding sequence is TGTGCCAGCAGCTTAGGGGTCGGGGGGACGCAAGAGACCCAGTACTTC.

The sample holds many counts of this clonotype. The chain carries TRBV2 and TRBJ2-7; TRBD2 matches 16 bases. Per germline, CDR1 SNHLY and CDR2 FYNNEI. J was trimmed by 2 bases and V by 5 bases; bases with no gene match: 6. CDR3 size: 17 residues. The CDR3 DNA reads as TGTGCCAGCAGTACCGGGACTAGCGGGAGGGCTACCTACGAGCAGTACTTC. The encoded protein is CASSTGTSGRATYEQYF. Using reference TRBV2 and TRBJ2-7 for the parts outside the CDR3, the full variable domain is EPEVTQTPSHQVTQMGQEVILRCVPISNHLYFYWYRQILGQKVEFLVSFYNNEISEKSEIFDDQFSVERPDGSNFTLKIRSTKLEDSAMYFCASSTGTSGRATYEQYFGPGTRLTVT.

As for this clonotype: The conserved phenylalanine or tryptophan is not found at the CDR3 terminus, so this likely reflects a read error. It is unclear where the CDR3 begins or ends on the DNA, so no DNA is shown, and the CDR3 is as TCRdb lists it. This chain connects TRBV29-1 to TRBJ2-2; the table's D gene call, TRBD1, was not cross checked with the DNA. Germline V gene sequence: CDR1 SQVTM, CDR2 ANQGSEA. The length of the CDR3 is 9 amino acids, counting both ends. CDR3 protein: CSVPRGANV.

This rearrangement joins TRBV29-1 to TRBJ1-3; TRBD1 aligns across 9 bases. Germline V lookup: CDR1 SQVTM, CDR2 ANQGSEA. V trimming: 4 bases; J trimming: 4 bases; junction bases outside the gene matches: 5. CDR3 length equals 14 residues. The CDR3 coding sequence is TGCAGCGTTGGGACAGGGGATCGCGGAAACACCATATATTTT. Translation gives CSVGTGDRGNTIYF. Filled out from reference TRBV29-1 and TRBJ1-3, the complete variable domain reads SAVISQKPSRDICQRGTSLTIQCQVDSQVTMMFWYRQQPGQSLTLIATANQGSEATYESGFVIDKFPISRPNLTFSTLTVSNMSPEDSSIYLCSVGTGDRGNTIYFGEGSWLTVV.

Of note for this clonotype: A much larger clone differs from this one at a single base, so this may be a read error. This chain joins TRBV9 and TRBJ2-5; maybe TRBD1 (6 bases). From germline, CDR1 is SGDLS and CDR2 YYNGEE. V was shortened by 0 bases and J by 5 bases, with 11 bases between the two germline ends. The CDR3 runs 14 residues. The CDR3 region has the DNA TGTGCCAGCAGCGTAGTGGGGGCCGGGGAGACCCAGTACTTC. It is translated as CASSVVGAGETQYF.

Concerning this clonotype: At one of its ends the junction is not consistent with the germline gene, which may arise from a read error. The chain combines TRBV7-2 with TRBJ2-7; TRBD1 is a possible D gene (6 bases). Germline lookup yields CDR1 SGHTA and CDR2 FQGNSA. The CDR3 has 16 residues. In DNA, the CDR3 is TGCGCCAGCAGCCAAGATTGGCCAGGGACATCCTACGAGCAGTACTTC. This translates into CASSQDWPGTSYEQYF.

This clonotype was detected only a few times. The chain uses TRBV6-2 or TRBV6-3 and TRBJ1-5; weak D call: TRBD1 (5 bases). Germline CDR1 MNHEY, CDR2 SVGEGT. V gave up 6 bases and J gave up 0 bases, with 9 bases separating them. The CDR3 runs to 14 residues. The CDR3 region is CASSRDSSNQPQHF. Here the CDR3 DNA reads TGTGCCAGCAGCCGGGACTCTAGCAATCAGCCCCAGCATTTT.

This chain connects TRBV25-1 to TRBJ1-3; D remains unclear. The CDR3 consists of 16 residues. V was pared by 8 bases and J by 2 bases, with 19 bases between. CDR1 and CDR2 from the germline V gene are MGHDK and SYGVNS. CDR3 coding DNA: TGTGCCAGCGTTGAAGGATCTAATGCTGCTGGAAACACCATATATTTT. Translating it yields CASVEGSNAAGNTIYF.